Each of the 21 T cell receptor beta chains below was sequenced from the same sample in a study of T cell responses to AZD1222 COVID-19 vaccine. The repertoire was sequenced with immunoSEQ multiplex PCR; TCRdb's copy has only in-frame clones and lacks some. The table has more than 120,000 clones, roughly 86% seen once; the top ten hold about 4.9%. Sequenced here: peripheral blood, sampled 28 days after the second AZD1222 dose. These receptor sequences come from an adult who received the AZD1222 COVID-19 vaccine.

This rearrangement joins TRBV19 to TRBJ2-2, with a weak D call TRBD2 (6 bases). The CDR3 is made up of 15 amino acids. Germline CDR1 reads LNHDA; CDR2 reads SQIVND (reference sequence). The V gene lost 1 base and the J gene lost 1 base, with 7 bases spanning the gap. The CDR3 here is CASSIAGRNTGELFF. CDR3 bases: TGTGCCAGTAGTATAGCCGGGAGGAACACCGGGGAGCTGTTTTTT.

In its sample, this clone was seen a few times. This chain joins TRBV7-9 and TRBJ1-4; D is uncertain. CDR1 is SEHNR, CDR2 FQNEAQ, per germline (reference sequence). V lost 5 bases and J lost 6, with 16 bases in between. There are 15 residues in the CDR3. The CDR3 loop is CASSPESNTYEKLFF. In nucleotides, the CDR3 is TGTGCCAGCAGCCCCGAGTCAAACACATATGAAAAACTGTTTTTT.

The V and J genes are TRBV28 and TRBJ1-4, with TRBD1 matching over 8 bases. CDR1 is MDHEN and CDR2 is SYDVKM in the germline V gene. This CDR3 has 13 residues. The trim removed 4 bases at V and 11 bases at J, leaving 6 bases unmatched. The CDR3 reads CASSSDRVEKLFF. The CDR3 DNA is TGTGCCAGCAGTTCGGACAGGGTGGAGAAACTGTTTTTT.

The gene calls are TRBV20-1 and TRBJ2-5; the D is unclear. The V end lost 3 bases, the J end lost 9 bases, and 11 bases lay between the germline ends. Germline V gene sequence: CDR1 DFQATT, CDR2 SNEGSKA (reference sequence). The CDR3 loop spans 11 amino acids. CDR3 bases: TGCAGTGCTAGGCCCGACGTGCCCCAGTACTTC. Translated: CSARPDVPQYF.

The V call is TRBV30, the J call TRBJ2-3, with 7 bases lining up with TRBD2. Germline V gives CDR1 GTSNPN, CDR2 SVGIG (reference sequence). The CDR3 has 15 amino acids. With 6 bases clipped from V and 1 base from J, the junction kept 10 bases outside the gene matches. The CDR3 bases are TGTGCCTGCGGACTCGAACGGGGGGGCACAGATACGCAGTATTTT. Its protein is CACGLERGGTDTQYF.

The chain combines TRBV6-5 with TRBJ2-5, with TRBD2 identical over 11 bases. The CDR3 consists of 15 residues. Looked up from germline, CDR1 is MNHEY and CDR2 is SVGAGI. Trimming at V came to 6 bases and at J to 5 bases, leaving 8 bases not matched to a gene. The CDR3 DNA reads TGTGCCAGCAGCCGTAGCGGGAGGGCCGGCGAGACCCAGTACTTC. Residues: CASSRSGRAGETQYF.

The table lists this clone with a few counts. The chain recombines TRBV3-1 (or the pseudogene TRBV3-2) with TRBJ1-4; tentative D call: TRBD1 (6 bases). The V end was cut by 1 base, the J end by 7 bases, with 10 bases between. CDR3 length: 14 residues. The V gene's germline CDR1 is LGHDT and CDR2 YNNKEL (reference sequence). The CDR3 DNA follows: TGTGCCAGCAGCCAAGTGGGGGCGGGTGAAAAACTGTTTTTT. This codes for CASSQVGAGEKLFF.

CDR3 in DNA: TGTGCCAGCAGCTTGGGGGGTGAGCAGTTCTTC. It encodes CASSLGGEQFF. This chain links TRBV11-2 with TRBJ2-1; perhaps TRBD2 as D (6 bases). CDR1 and CDR2 from the germline V gene are SGHAT and FQNNGV. V was shortened by 3 bases and J by 9 bases, with 6 bases between the two germline ends. CDR3 length: 11 amino acids.

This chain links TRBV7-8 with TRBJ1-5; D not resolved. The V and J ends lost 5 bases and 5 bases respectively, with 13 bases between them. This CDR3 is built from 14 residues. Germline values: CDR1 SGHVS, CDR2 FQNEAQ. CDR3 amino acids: CASSPTGKHQPQHF. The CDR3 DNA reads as TGTGCCAGCAGCCCGACGGGGAAACATCAGCCCCAGCATTTT.

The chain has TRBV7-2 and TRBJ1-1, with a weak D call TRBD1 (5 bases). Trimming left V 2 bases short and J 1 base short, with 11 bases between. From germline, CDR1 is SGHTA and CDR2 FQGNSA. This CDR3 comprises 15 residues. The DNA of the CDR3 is TGTGCCAGCAGCTTATTAGGGGCTGCGAACACTGAAGCTTTCTTT. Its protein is CASSLLGAANTEAFF.

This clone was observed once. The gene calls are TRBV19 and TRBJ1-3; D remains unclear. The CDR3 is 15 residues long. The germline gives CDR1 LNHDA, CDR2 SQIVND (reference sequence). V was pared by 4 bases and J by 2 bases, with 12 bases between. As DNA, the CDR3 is TGTGCCAGTAGTACGTCCTGGACCGCTGGAAACACCATATATTTT. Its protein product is CASSTSWTAGNTIYF.

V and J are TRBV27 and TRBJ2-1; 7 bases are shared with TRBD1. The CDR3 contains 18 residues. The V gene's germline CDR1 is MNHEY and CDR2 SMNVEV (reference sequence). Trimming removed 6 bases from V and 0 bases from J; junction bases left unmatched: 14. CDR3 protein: CASRPITGTAGSYNEQFF. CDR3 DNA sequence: TGTGCCAGCAGGCCAATCACCGGGACAGCAGGCTCCTACAATGAGCAGTTCTTC.

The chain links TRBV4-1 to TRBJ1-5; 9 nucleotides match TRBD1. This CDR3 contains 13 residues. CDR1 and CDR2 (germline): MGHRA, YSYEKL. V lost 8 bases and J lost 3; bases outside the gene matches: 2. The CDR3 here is CASGTGPNQPQHF. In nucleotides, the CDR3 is TGCGCCAGCGGGACAGGGCCCAATCAGCCCCAGCATTTT.

This CDR3 is CATSDRGRDQPQHF. The CDR3 DNA reads TGTGCCACCAGTGATAGGGGACGGGATCAGCCCCAGCATTTT. V and J are TRBV24-1 and TRBJ1-5; tentative D call: TRBD1 (5 bases). V gave up 3 bases and J gave up 5 bases, with 10 bases separating them. Germline V gives CDR1 KGHDR, CDR2 SFDVKD. CDR3 length equals 14 residues.

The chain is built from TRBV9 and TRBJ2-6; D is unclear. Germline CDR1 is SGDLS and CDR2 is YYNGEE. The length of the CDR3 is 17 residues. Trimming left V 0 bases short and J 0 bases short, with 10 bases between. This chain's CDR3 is CASSVASSRSGANVLTF. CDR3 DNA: TGTGCCAGCAGCGTAGCTTCCAGTCGCTCTGGGGCCAACGTCCTGACTTTC.

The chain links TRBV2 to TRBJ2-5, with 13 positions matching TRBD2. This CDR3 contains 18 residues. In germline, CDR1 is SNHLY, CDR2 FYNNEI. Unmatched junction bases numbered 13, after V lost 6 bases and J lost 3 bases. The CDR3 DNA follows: TGTGCCAGCAGGGAGAGACTAGCGGGGGGCCCCAGAGAAGAGACCCAGTACTTC. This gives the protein CASRERLAGGPREETQYF.

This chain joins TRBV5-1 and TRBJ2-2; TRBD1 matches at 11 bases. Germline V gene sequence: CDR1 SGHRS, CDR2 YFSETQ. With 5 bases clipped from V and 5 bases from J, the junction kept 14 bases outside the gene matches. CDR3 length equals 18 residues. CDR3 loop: CASSSPGTGGVWTGELFF. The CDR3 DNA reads TGCGCCAGCAGTTCCCCCGGGACAGGGGGGGTATGGACCGGGGAGCTGTTTTTT. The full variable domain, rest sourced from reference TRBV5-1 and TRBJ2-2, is KAGVTQTPRYLIKTRGQQVTLSCSPISGHRSVSWYQQTPGQGLQFLFEYFSETQRNKGNFPGRFSGRQFSNSRSEMNVSTLELGDSALYLCASSSPGTGGVWTGELFFGEGSRLTVL.

The CDR3 DNA is TGTGCCAGCAGCTTAACGGGGACAGCCGAAGGAGCTTTCTTT. It yields the protein CASSLTGTAEGAFF. The V call is TRBV7-8, the J call TRBJ1-1, with 7 nucleotides matching TRBD1. Losses at the gene ends were 2 bases for V and 10 bases for J; bases not matched to a gene: 10. CDR3 length: 14 amino acids. CDR1 is SGHVS, CDR2 FQNEAQ, per germline.

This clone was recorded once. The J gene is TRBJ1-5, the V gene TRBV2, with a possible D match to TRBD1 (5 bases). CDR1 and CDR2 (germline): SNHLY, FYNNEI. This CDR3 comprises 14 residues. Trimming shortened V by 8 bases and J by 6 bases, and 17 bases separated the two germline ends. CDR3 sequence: CASPWGEGLQPQHF. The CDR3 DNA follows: TGTGCCAGCCCGTGGGGGGAGGGTCTTCAGCCCCAGCATTTT.

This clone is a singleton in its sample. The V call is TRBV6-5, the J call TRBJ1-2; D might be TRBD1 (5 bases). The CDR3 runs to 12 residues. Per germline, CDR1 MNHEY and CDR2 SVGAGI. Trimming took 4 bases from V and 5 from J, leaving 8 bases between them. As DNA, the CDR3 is TGTGCCAGCAGTTCCGAGGGGTATGGCTACACCTTC. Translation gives CASSSEGYGYTF.

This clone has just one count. The CDR3 protein is CAWTRDRVPLAFF. The CDR3 region has the DNA TGTGCCTGGACCCGGGACAGGGTACCCTTAGCTTTCTTT. The rearrangement joins TRBV30 to TRBJ1-1, with 9 bases lining up with TRBD1. CDR1 is GTSNPN, CDR2 SVGIG, per germline (reference sequence). Trimming took 4 bases from V and 10 from J; bases not matched to a gene: 10. This CDR3 contains 13 residues.